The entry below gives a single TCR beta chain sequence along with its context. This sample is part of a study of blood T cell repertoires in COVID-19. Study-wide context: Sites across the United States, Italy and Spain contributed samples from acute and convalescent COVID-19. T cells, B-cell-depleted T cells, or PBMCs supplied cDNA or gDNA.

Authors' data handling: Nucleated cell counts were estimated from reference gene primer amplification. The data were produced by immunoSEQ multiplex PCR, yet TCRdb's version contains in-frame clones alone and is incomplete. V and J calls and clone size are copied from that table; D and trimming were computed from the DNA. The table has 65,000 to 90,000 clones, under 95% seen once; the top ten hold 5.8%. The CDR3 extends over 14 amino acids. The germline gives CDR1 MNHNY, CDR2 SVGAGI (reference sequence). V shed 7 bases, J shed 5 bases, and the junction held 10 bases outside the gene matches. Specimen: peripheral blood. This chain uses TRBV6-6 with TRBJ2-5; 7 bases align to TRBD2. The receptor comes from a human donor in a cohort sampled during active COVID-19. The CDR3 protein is CASTIGGGWETQYF. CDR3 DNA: TGTGCCAGCACTATAGGCGGGGGATGGGAGACCCAGTACTTC.